This TCR beta chain came from a study of read filtering for tumor transcriptome and immune sequencing. Molecular barcoded adaptors covering alpha/delta and beta/gamma chains were used on roughly 400 ng RNA. TCRdb reprocessed the reads via MiXCR and lists one record per CDR3 protein. The sample has fewer than 100,000 distinct CDR3 sequences, 9% to 15% seen once; the top ten hold around 14%. Germline-derived CDR1 and CDR2 are SQVTM and ANQGSEA. The CDR3 length is 13 residues. V was clipped by 6 bases and J by 11 bases; unmatched bases: 8. This clonotype has at least ten counts. This chain joins TRBV29-1 and TRBJ2-2; the match to TRBD1 covers 11 bases. Sequenced material: a population of CD138-negative cells sorted from bone marrow. The sequence was obtained from a donor over 35 with multiple myeloma. CDR3 protein: CSVAAGTGGELFF. CDR3 sequence (DNA): TGCAGCGTCGCAGCCGGGACAGGGGGAGAGCTGTTTTTT.